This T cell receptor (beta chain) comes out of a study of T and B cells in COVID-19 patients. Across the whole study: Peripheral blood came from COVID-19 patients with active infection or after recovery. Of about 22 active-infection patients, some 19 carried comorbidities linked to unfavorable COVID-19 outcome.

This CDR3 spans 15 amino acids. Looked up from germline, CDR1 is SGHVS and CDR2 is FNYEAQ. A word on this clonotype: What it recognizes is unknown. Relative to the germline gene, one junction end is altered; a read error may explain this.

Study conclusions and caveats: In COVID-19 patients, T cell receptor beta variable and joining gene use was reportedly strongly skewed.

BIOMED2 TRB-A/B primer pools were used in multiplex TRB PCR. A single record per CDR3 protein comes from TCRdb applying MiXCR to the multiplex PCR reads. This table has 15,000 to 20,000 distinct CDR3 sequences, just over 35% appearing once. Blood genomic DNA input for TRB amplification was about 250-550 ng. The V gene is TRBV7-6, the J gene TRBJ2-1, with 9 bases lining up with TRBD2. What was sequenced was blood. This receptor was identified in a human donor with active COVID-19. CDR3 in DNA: TGTGCCAGCTGCTTACCCAGCGGGGGGAGCGGGGAGCAGTTCTTC. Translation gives CASCLPSGGSGEQFF.